These T cell receptor beta chains were read from a single sample in a study of blood T cells in healthy people across ages. TCRdb re-called the 5' RACE reads through MiXCR, storing one row per CDR3 protein. The data contain around 870,000 distinct CDR3 sequences, under 35% of them singletons. The sequenced sample was blood. All receptors come from a woman of 80 years or more in good health. The CDR3 runs from the conserved cysteine through the conserved F or W. Each record gives: J gene, clone size, D gene, V gene, CDR3 DNA, CDR3 protein. D genes are given only for firm matches. Rows may omit the clone size; those that give it use once, few, many or a size class.

j_call: TRBJ2-5
clone_size: many
d_call: TRBD1
v_call: TRBV5-1
cdr3_nt: TGCGCCAGCAGCTTGGAAGGACAGGGGGTAGGAAAGACCCAGTACTTC
cdr3_aa: CASSLEGQGVGKTQYF

j_call: TRBJ2-3
clone_size: many
d_call: TRBD1
v_call: TRBV7-2
cdr3_nt: TGTGCCAGCACCCTTAGACAGGGGGCTGCAGATACGCAGTATTTT
cdr3_aa: CASTLRQGAADTQYF

j_call: TRBJ2-5
clone_size: many
d_call: .
v_call: TRBV6-1
cdr3_nt: TGTGCCAGCAGTGAAGGAGGTGCAGAGACCCAGTACTTC
cdr3_aa: CASSEGGAETQYF

j_call: TRBJ1-2
clone_size: many
d_call: .
v_call: TRBV7-2
cdr3_nt: TGTGCCAGCAGCTTAGTGGGTCTTAGGAATGGCTACACCTTC
cdr3_aa: CASSLVGLRNGYTF

j_call: TRBJ2-1
clone_size: many
d_call: .
v_call: TRBV11-2
cdr3_nt: TGTGCCAGCAGACCCCCCAAGGCAGGGCGTTTCCATGAGCAGTTCTTC
cdr3_aa: CASRPPKAGRFHEQFF

j_call: TRBJ2-2
clone_size: .
d_call: TRBD2
v_call: TRBV2
cdr3_nt: TGTGCCAGCAGTGAGGGCGGGGGGCCGACCGGGGAGCTGTTTTTT
cdr3_aa: CASSEGGGPTGELFF

j_call: TRBJ2-2
clone_size: .
d_call: .
v_call: TRBV9
cdr3_nt: TGTGCCAGCAGCGTAGAGTGGACCCACAGATCGATGCTGTTTTTT
cdr3_aa: CASSVEWTHRSMLFF

j_call: TRBJ2-2
clone_size: .
d_call: .
v_call: TRBV11-2
cdr3_nt: TGTGCCAGCAGCTCACCTTCAGGGGTCCCCACCGGGGAGCTGTATTTT
cdr3_aa: CASSSPSGVPTGELYF

j_call: TRBJ1-1
clone_size: .
d_call: .
v_call: TRBV6-4
cdr3_nt: TGTGCCAGCAGTGAAGGACCCGGCCCTGAAGCTTTCTTT
cdr3_aa: CASSEGPGPEAFF

j_call: TRBJ2-7
clone_size: .
d_call: .
v_call: TRBV6-1
cdr3_nt: TGTGCCAGCGGACGTATCTACGAGCAGTACTTC
cdr3_aa: CASGRIYEQYF

j_call: TRBJ2-5
clone_size: .
d_call: TRBD2
v_call: TRBV7-9
cdr3_nt: TGTGCCAGCAGCTTATTCGGGCGGGGGGGCGTGGAGACCCAGTACTTC
cdr3_aa: CASSLFGRGGVETQYF

j_call: TRBJ2-1
clone_size: .
d_call: TRBD2
v_call: TRBV2
cdr3_nt: TGTGCCAGCAGTCAGAGAACTAGCGGGGGTGGGCAGTTCTTC
cdr3_aa: CASSQRTSGGGQFF

j_call: TRBJ1-5
clone_size: .
d_call: .
v_call: TRBV4-2
cdr3_nt: TGTGCCAGCAGCCAAGAGGCCCGTCAAGGTCGGAGCAATCAGCCCCAGCATTTT
cdr3_aa: CASSQEARQGRSNQPQHF

j_call: TRBJ2-6
clone_size: many
d_call: .
v_call: TRBV28
cdr3_nt: TGTGCCAGCAAGCGATCAGGGGACTCTGGGGCCAACGTCCTGACTTTC
cdr3_aa: CASKRSGDSGANVLTF

j_call: TRBJ1-6
clone_size: many
d_call: TRBD1
v_call: TRBV7-2
cdr3_nt: TGTGCCAGCAGCCTACTAGGAGGGGGCACTTCACCCCTCCACTTT
cdr3_aa: CASSLLGGGTSPLHF

j_call: TRBJ2-3
clone_size: once
d_call: TRBD1
v_call: TRBV24-1
cdr3_nt: TGTGCCACCAGTGATTTATTCGACAGGGGGCTTGGCACAGATACGCAGTATTTT
cdr3_aa: CATSDLFDRGLGTDTQYF

j_call: TRBJ2-7
clone_size: .
d_call: TRBD2
v_call: TRBV5-1
cdr3_nt: TGCGCCAGCTCGAGCGGGAGTGGAAGCTACGAGCAGTACTTC
cdr3_aa: CASSSGSGSYEQYF

j_call: TRBJ2-1
clone_size: many
d_call: TRBD1
v_call: TRBV6-1
cdr3_nt: TGTGCCAGCAGATATCCGGGACAGGGGGTTCACAATGAGCAGTTCTTC
cdr3_aa: CASRYPGQGVHNEQFF

j_call: TRBJ2-1
clone_size: .
d_call: TRBD2
v_call: TRBV6-6
cdr3_nt: TGTGCCAGCAGTCCAATAGCGGGAGTATACTACAATGAGCAGTTCTTC
cdr3_aa: CASSPIAGVYYNEQFF

j_call: TRBJ2-4
clone_size: many
d_call: TRBD1
v_call: TRBV28
cdr3_nt: TGTGCCAGCGGTGGGACAGGACTAGCCAAAAACATTCAGTACTTC
cdr3_aa: CASGGTGLAKNIQYF

j_call: TRBJ1-1
clone_size: few
d_call: TRBD1
v_call: TRBV7-2
cdr3_nt: TGTGCCAGCAGCTCCCGGACAGGAGCTGAAGCTTTCTTT
cdr3_aa: CASSSRTGAEAFF

j_call: TRBJ1-5
clone_size: .
d_call: TRBD1
v_call: TRBV7-8
cdr3_nt: TGTGCCAGCAGCTCAACCGAAGGACAGGGCCCTAATCAGCCCCAGCATTTT
cdr3_aa: CASSSTEGQGPNQPQHF

j_call: TRBJ1-5
clone_size: few
d_call: .
v_call: TRBV20-1
cdr3_nt: TGCAGTGCTTGGTCAGGGAGGGAGCCCCAGCATTTT
cdr3_aa: CSAWSGREPQHF

j_call: TRBJ2-1
clone_size: .
d_call: .
v_call: TRBV7-6
cdr3_nt: TGTGCCAGCAGCTTAGGGCCGGGCCGCAATGAGCAGTTCTTC
cdr3_aa: CASSLGPGRNEQFF

j_call: TRBJ2-3
clone_size: many
d_call: TRBD2
v_call: TRBV13
cdr3_nt: TGTGCCAGCAGCCCCCTGGCTAGCGGGGGCTACCACACAGATACGCAGTATTTT
cdr3_aa: CASSPLASGGYHTDTQYF

j_call: TRBJ1-6
clone_size: many
d_call: TRBD1
v_call: TRBV6-1
cdr3_nt: TGTGCCAGCACTAGCGCGGGGGACAGGGGGTTTAAATCACCCCTCCACTTT
cdr3_aa: CASTSAGDRGFKSPLHF

j_call: TRBJ2-1
clone_size: .
d_call: .
v_call: TRBV6-2/TRBV6-3
cdr3_nt: TGTGCCAGCAGAGCGATCGAGTACAATGAGCAGTTCTTC
cdr3_aa: CASRAIEYNEQFF

j_call: TRBJ2-5
clone_size: many
d_call: .
v_call: TRBV9
cdr3_nt: TGTGCCAGCAGCGTAGCTCCAGGCGACCAAGAGACCCAGTACTTC
cdr3_aa: CASSVAPGDQETQYF

j_call: TRBJ1-6
clone_size: once
d_call: .
v_call: TRBV20-1
cdr3_nt: TGCAGTGCTAGAGATGGGCAGTTCTATAATTCACCCCTCCACTTT
cdr3_aa: CSARDGQFYNSPLHF

j_call: TRBJ2-1
clone_size: many
d_call: .
v_call: TRBV11-2
cdr3_nt: TGTGCCAGCAGCTACAGGACTTTCGACTACAATGAGCAGTTCTTC
cdr3_aa: CASSYRTFDYNEQFF

j_call: TRBJ2-2
clone_size: .
d_call: TRBD1
v_call: TRBV30
cdr3_nt: TGTGCCTGGAGTGACAGGGGGCTCAACACCGGGGAGCTGTTTTTT
cdr3_aa: CAWSDRGLNTGELFF

j_call: TRBJ2-7
clone_size: .
d_call: TRBD1
v_call: TRBV20-1
cdr3_nt: TGCAGTGCCCGAAAACAGGGGATATCCTACAATGAGCAGTACTTC
cdr3_aa: CSARKQGISYNEQYF

j_call: TRBJ2-3
clone_size: many
d_call: TRBD2
v_call: TRBV20-1
cdr3_nt: TGCAGTGCTCCACTAGCGGGGGGCCTTCGGACTACGCAGTATTTT
cdr3_aa: CSAPLAGGLRTTQYF

j_call: TRBJ1-1
clone_size: .
d_call: .
v_call: TRBV14
cdr3_nt: TGTGCCAGCAAATTTCAGGCTCACACTGAAGCTTTCTTT
cdr3_aa: CASKFQAHTEAFF

j_call: TRBJ2-5
clone_size: many
d_call: .
v_call: TRBV9
cdr3_nt: TGTGCCAGCAGCGTAGGCAGACGGTCGACCTTTGAGACCCAGTACTTC
cdr3_aa: CASSVGRRSTFETQYF